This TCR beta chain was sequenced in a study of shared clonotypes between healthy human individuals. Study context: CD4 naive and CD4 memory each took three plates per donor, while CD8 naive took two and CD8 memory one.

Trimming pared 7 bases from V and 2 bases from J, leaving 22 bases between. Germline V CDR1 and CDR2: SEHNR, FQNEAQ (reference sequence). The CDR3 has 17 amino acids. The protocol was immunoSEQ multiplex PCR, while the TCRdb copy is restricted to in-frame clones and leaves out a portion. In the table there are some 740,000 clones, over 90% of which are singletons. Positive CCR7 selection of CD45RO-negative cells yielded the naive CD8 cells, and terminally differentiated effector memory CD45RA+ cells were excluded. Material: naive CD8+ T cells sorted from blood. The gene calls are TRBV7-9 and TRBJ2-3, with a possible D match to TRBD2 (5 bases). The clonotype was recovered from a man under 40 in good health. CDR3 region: CASTSLEVKDDTDTQYF. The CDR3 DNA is TGTGCCAGCACCTCACTAGAGGTGAAGGACGACACAGATACGCAGTATTTT.